This TCR beta chain originates from a study of cytomegalovirus exposure and HLA in healthy donors. PCR was performed using 60 Vbeta and 13 Jbeta primers. Sequencing was performed with immunoSEQ multiplex PCR; in TCRdb, only in-frame clones are kept and a portion is missing. The sample consists of around 150,000 clones, roughly 84% of them appearing once. Study-wide results and limits: Reports credit the classifier with highly specific, highly sensitive diagnosis of cytomegalovirus status. Further analysis was carried out later, and it showed several of the most significant clusters appearing linked to common viral pathogens. Most TCR sequences proved rare, with some public TCRs found in many donors.

There are 15 residues in the CDR3. Germline V gene sequence: CDR1 SGHKS, CDR2 YYEKEE (reference sequence). V lost 0 bases to trimming and J lost 6 bases, with 15 bases between them. As for the donors, each was a healthy bone marrow donor. The table lists this clone with a count of one. Its specificity is unknown. The genes are TRBV5-5 and TRBJ1-2, with a tentative D call TRBD1 (6 bases). Sequencing input: PBMCs. The sequence derives from a boy aged 2 to 10 in good health and CMV-seronegative. The CDR3 region has the DNA TGTGCCAGCAGCTTGGCCGGGGGGCGCTTTAATGGCTACACCTTC. Residues: CASSLAGGRFNGYTF.